The T cell receptor beta chain described here comes from a study of control samples from healthy donors and cancer patients. Generated by immunoSEQ multiplex PCR, the TCRdb table keeps only in-frame clones and is missing some. The sample contains 150,000 to 200,000 clones, around 94% of which appear only once. This CDR3 comprises 15 residues. Germline CDR1 and CDR2: LNHDA and SQIVND (reference sequence). Deletions cut 0 bases from V and 2 bases from J, with 10 bases between. Sequences were obtained from blood. The rearrangement uses TRBV19 and TRBJ1-1; D is undetermined. The clonotype originates from a woman in her late teens or twenties in good health. The CDR3 DNA follows: TGTGCCAGTAGTATAGATCAGAGGGTCAACACTGAAGCTTTCTTT. Translation: CASSIDQRVNTEAFF.